This TCR beta chain was recorded in a study of cytotoxic CD8 clonotypes in ibrutinib-treated CLL (dated by TCRdb to about 2021). Study-wide context: In this cohort, 15 patients were treatment-naive and fewer than 13 were relapsed/refractory, while 17 to 18 had unmutated IGHV. Of the approximately 87 people in the trial, 25 to 30 had longitudinal samples available. Partial responses were observed in around 25 patients and complete responses in 2; after a median follow-up of around 68 months, remission was maintained in 15 or so patients and progression was observed in approximately 12. Cryopreserved peripheral blood mononuclear cells were obtained prior to treatment, at the time of response, and at either disease progression or sustained remission. Response samples were obtained after a median of around eleven months of treatment, with a range of roughly 6 to 36 months. Every remission and progressive disease sample was obtained while ibrutinib was still being received by the patients. On average, each sample yielded 255,043 productive templates and 80,000 to 95,000 productive rearrangements. Results the study describes overall, beyond this receptor: Baseline clonality was found to be higher than that of age-matched healthy donors and was strongly correlated with circulating CD8+ T-cell counts. Public clonotypes were found to be uncommon and were observed to contract or remain stable during treatment; the increase in clonality was shown to reflect expansion of private clonotypes at ibrutinib response. Lymph node repertoires were not examined, and the timing of sampling was not matched between patients in sustained remission and those whose disease progressed. An increase in clonality was observed at ibrutinib response, with clonality remaining stable during sustained remission and falling back toward baseline at progression.

V ends up 6 bases short and J 0 bases short, with an unmatched junction base count of 19. From the cysteine up to the phenylalanine, the CDR3 has a length of 19 residues. CDR3 DNA is the only sequence kept; it has 57 bases, read in frame from the first base. CDR1 and CDR2 (LGHNT, FRNRAP) derive from the germline V gene. Roughly 1.8 micrograms of genomic DNA were extracted from cryopreserved PBMCs for TCR beta library preparation. Longitudinal blood samples from CLL patients on ibrutinib monotherapy were analyzed using high-throughput TCR beta sequencing. The patients were enrolled in a single-center, open-label phase 2 trial of ibrutinib monotherapy. A note on this clone: Which antigen it targets is not known. One base away there is no much larger clone; base qualities are not given.

Each clonotype received, on average, approximately 9.9x coverage in deep resolution sequencing performed on a MiSeq, where the target depth lay between 1 in 1 million and 1 in 200,000 T cells. The immunoSEQ hsTCRB Kit was used to generate TCR beta libraries. Per the original workflow: The data were analyzed with ImmunoSEQ Analyzer and ImmunoSEQ Data Assistant, and V, D and J gene assignments followed IMGT definitions. Clonality, with values ranging from 0 to 1, was calculated as one minus the normalized Shannon entropy of productive rearrangement frequencies. Public clonotype analysis was restricted to overrepresented clonotypes comprising at least 0.05% of each patient's repertoire. Repertoires from thirteen age-matched healthy donors in immuneACCESS were used as clonality controls. Here the immuneACCESS table is served through TCRdb, limited to in-frame sequences with V and J called. Missing clones are a known gap in these copies; in checked studies unresolved V genes cover under half, and the rest lacks a known reason. Clone size and V and J calls were adopted from that table, with D and trimming inferred from the DNA. Across this sample there are approximately 350,000 clones, with under 70% seen only once. Of the sample, about 5.9% is held by the ten largest clones.

Recombination linked TRBV12-5 to TRBJ2-7; the central 8 bases match TRBD1. The material was PBMCs, obtained after 36 months of ibrutinib treatment. The clonotype was recovered from a human donor with chronic lymphocytic leukemia. This receptor has the CDR3 CASGMDRAGLKRHSYEQYF. In nucleotides, the sequence is TGTGCTAGTGGAATGGACAGGGCCGGACTGAAGCGACACTCCTACGAGCAGTACTTC.